These T cell receptor beta chains were read from a single sample in a study of blood T cells in healthy people across ages. TCRdb reprocessed the 5' RACE reads with MiXCR, giving one entry per CDR3 protein. The sample contains some 1.4 million distinct CDR3 sequences, about 40% of which appear only once. Source material: blood. All receptors derive from a young woman in good health. CDR3s leave out the opening cysteine and the closing phenylalanine or tryptophan. Expanded clones are given a class, and other clones once, few, many or no size at all.

j_call | v_call | clone_size | cdr3_aa
TRBJ2-3 | TRBV27 | few | ASSVYAADTQY
TRBJ2-7 | TRBV2 | . | ASTISGGGYYEQY
TRBJ2-2 | TRBV12-3/TRBV12-4 | . | ASSTGRSGELF
TRBJ1-1 | TRBV29-1 | . | SVESQGGTEAF
TRBJ2-3 | TRBV12-3/TRBV12-4 | few | ASSGGQGAQY
TRBJ1-1 | TRBV3-1 | . | ASSQEWVNTEAF
TRBJ1-1 | TRBV6-5 | few | ASSFPGQGVTEAF
TRBJ1-5 | TRBV12-3/TRBV12-4 | . | ASSVGLSNQPQH
TRBJ2-7 | TRBV5-1 | few | ASSPPGNSYEQY
TRBJ2-3 | TRBV27 | . | ASSLFRGTDTQY
TRBJ2-2 | TRBV12-3/TRBV12-4 | . | ASSFQGQLNTGELF
TRBJ1-2 | TRBV20-1 | few | SARTGEGYGYT
TRBJ1-2 | TRBV27 | . | ASTTYTTKSNYGYT
TRBJ2-5 | TRBV5-1 | . | ASSPSGSYKQY
TRBJ2-5 | TRBV7-3 | few | ANWQGRSETQY
TRBJ2-1 | TRBV10-3 | many | AIGAFDGEQF
TRBJ2-3 | TRBV10-1 | . | ASRDTRY
TRBJ2-7 | TRBV7-2 | . | ASSLSGNSYNEQY
TRBJ1-1 | TRBV10-3 | . | AISEGVGGANTEAF
. | TRBV20-1 | . | SARSGGLQETQF
TRBJ1-2 | TRBV6-5 | few | ASSYTSTAYGYT
TRBJ2-7 | TRBV28 | few | ASSFSGGNNEQY
TRBJ2-7 | TRBV14 | . | ASSLGKY
TRBJ2-2 | TRBV5-1 | . | ASSNGTSGAIGELF
TRBJ2-5 | TRBV27 | . | ASSPIGAGQETQY
TRBJ2-3 | TRBV7-2 | . | ASSLVYSGGATDTQY
TRBJ2-6 | TRBV6-2/TRBV6-3 | . | ASRPAGRSGATVLT
TRBJ2-5 | TRBV6-5 | . | ASRGQGSVQETQY
TRBJ2-5 | TRBV5-1 | . | ASSCPRGAEETQY
TRBJ2-7 | TRBV18 | few | ASSPNPTGNPSYEQY
TRBJ2-6 | TRBV6-5 | few | ASFNSGANVLT
TRBJ1-1 | TRBV12-3/TRBV12-4 | . | ASSLAGKMNTEAF
TRBJ1-4 | TRBV25-1 | few | ASSELQSFNEKLF
TRBJ2-5 | TRBV6-6 | . | ASTLGQGHQETQY
TRBJ1-1 | TRBV18 | . | ASSPGDPAAF
TRBJ2-7 | TRBV6-1 | few | ATGTDPYEQY
TRBJ2-1 | TRBV7-9 | . | ASSLDPGDEQF
TRBJ1-2 | TRBV5-4 | . | ASSLVIGGGYT
TRBJ2-1 | TRBV3-1 | once | ASSQGSGGADEQF
TRBJ2-5 | TRBV20-1 | few | SASGGYQETQY
TRBJ2-5 | TRBV4-1 | . | ASSETLGNEQY
TRBJ2-7 | TRBV29-1 | . | SVVQTSYEQY
TRBJ2-7 | TRBV4-1 | . | ASRFGTSDINEQY
TRBJ2-3 | TRBV7-9 | . | ASSLATSLTDTQY
TRBJ1-1 | TRBV12-3/TRBV12-4 | . | ASGTDRVNTEAF
TRBJ2-7 | TRBV7-2 | . | ASSLGGATTYEQY
TRBJ2-3 | TRBV28 | few | ASSFRRIPGTDTQY
TRBJ2-7 | TRBV4-1 | . | ASSPSGRQIYEQY
TRBJ2-1 | TRBV7-3 | . | ASSLNSAGSDEQF
TRBJ2-7 | TRBV27 | . | ASSSGDPYEQY
TRBJ1-1 | TRBV27 | . | ASSSGGGTEAF
TRBJ2-1 | TRBV12-3/TRBV12-4 | . | ASRKGLAGVGSHNEQF
TRBJ2-5 | TRBV11-2 | . | ASSPAVGLARGGETQY
TRBJ2-3 | TRBV6-2/TRBV6-3 | few | ASSYSAGNTDTQY
TRBJ2-6 | TRBV2 | . | ASSGHTGTGANVLT